These T cell receptor beta chains were read from a single sample in a study of PD-1 blockade in classical Hodgkin lymphoma. Assay used: immunoSEQ multiplex PCR; TCRdb lists only in-frame clones, some missing. This sample yields roughly 19,000 clones, of which about 87% are seen a single time; 5% belongs to the top ten. This material consisted of CD8+ T cells from blood, taken before the fourth cycle of nivolumab. Receptors originate from a human donor with classical Hodgkin lymphoma. The CDR3 runs from the conserved cysteine through the conserved F or W. D genes are given only for firm matches. Clone size is stated in some rows and not others, as once, few, many or a class when expanded.

v_gene	len	j_gene	abundance	d_gene	CDR3nt	CDR3aa
TRBV7-6	17	TRBJ2-7	once	TRBD2	TGTGCCAGCAGCTTGCAAGCGGGAGGATCGCACTCCTACGAGCAGTACTTC	CASSLQAGGSHSYEQYF
TRBV5-1	14	TRBJ2-1	-	-	TGCGCCAGCAGCCTCCATACTGGATACAATGAGCAGTTCTTC	CASSLHTGYNEQFF
TRBV13	14	TRBJ1-1	-	TRBD1	TGTGCCAGCAGCTTCGGACAGGCTGTAGTTGAAGCTTTCTTT	CASSFGQAVVEAFF
TRBV27	19	TRBJ2-2	-	TRBD2	TGTGCCAGCAGTTTCGCGGCGCGTAAGCGGGAGACGAACACCGGGGAGCTGTTTTTT	CASSFAARKRETNTGELFF
TRBV5-4	13	TRBJ2-7	-	-	TGTGCCAGCAGCTTGGGACGATTCTACGAGCAGTACTTC	CASSLGRFYEQYF
TRBV25-1	12	TRBJ2-2	-	-	TGTGCCAGCAGTGAAGGCGGCGGGGAGCTGTTTTTT	CASSEGGGELFF
TRBV6-5	11	TRBJ2-1	-	-	TGTGCCAGCAGTTACGGTAACGAGCAGTTCTTC	CASSYGNEQFF
TRBV11-2	18	TRBJ1-1	-	-	TGTGCCAGCAGCTTACGGTTCCGGGGACCTGATCCGAACACTGAAGCTTTCTTT	CASSLRFRGPDPNTEAFF
TRBV7-6	13	TRBJ2-7	-	-	TGTGCCAGCAGCTTTAGCATTATCGACGAGCAGTACTTC	CASSFSIIDEQYF
TRBV9	12	TRBJ1-1	-	-	TGTGCCAGCAGCGGCGGAGGGACTGAAGCTTTCTTT	CASSGGGTEAFF
TRBV2	12	TRBJ2-3	-	-	TGTGCCAGCAGGGCCCGGGATGTAAGGCAGTATTTT	CASRARDVRQYF
TRBV19	14	TRBJ2-7	-	TRBD1	TGTGCCAGTAGTATGAGGCAGGGGGACTACGAGCAGTACTTC	CASSMRQGDYEQYF
TRBV9	13	TRBJ2-3	-	TRBD2	TGTGCCAGCTCTAGCGGGAGACCAGATACGCAGTATTTT	CASSSGRPDTQYF
TRBV9	15	TRBJ2-1	-	-	TGTGCCAGCAGCCCCCGACTAGATGATAAGGATGAGCAGTTCTTC	CASSPRLDDKDEQFF
TRBV5-4	15	TRBJ2-7	-	TRBD1	TGTGCCAGCAGCTTGGGACAGGGGGCCATCTACGAGCAGTACTTC	CASSLGQGAIYEQYF
TRBV20-1	11	TRBJ1-2	-	-	TGCAGTGCTCCAGGGGAGGGTGGCTACACCTTC	CSAPGEGGYTF